The 16 T cell receptor beta chains presented below share a single source sample, sequenced in a study of T-cell memory formation after mild COVID-19. TCRdb reanalysed the 5' RACE reads using MiXCR and keeps one entry per CDR3 protein. This table holds about 310,000 distinct CDR3 sequences, about a sixth found once. Source material: PBMCs or a T cell subset sorted from them (not recorded which). These receptors were collected from a man aged 18-30 years who had mild COVID-19 (a few samples of this study predate the infection). Cell type and time point are not known.

This chain links TRBV5-1 with TRBJ2-2; D remains ambiguous. Per the germline V gene, CDR1 is SGHRS and CDR2 is YFSETQ. Trimming removed 0 bases at V and 0 bases at J, with 9 bases between. The CDR3 covers 16 residues. The DNA for the CDR3 is TGCGCCAGCAGCTTGGATCCGGATCCGAACACCGGGGAGCTGTTTTTT. Translating gives CASSLDPDPNTGELFF.

The chain carries TRBV11-1 and TRBJ2-7; TRBD1 or TRBD2 may be the D gene (5 bases each). V gave up 7 bases and J gave up 4 bases, with 11 bases separating them. The CDR3 extends over 12 amino acids. The V gene's germline CDR1 is SGHAT and CDR2 FQDESV (reference sequence). The DNA of the CDR3 is TGTGCCAGCACCGGGGACGGTTACGAGCAGTACGTC. Amino acids: CASTGDGYEQYV.

This clonotype was detected only a few times. The chain links TRBV9 to TRBJ2-7; D call uncertain. The germline gives CDR1 SGDLS, CDR2 YYNGEE. CDR3 length equals 15 residues. Trimming removed 0 bases from V and 3 bases from J, with 13 bases in between. CDR3 sequence reads: CASSVEPKAGYEQYF. CDR3 in DNA: TGTGCCAGCAGCGTAGAGCCCAAAGCCGGCTACGAGCAGTACTTC.

This rearrangement joins TRBV7-3 to TRBJ1-4; D not resolved. The V gene's germline CDR1 is SGHTA and CDR2 FQGTGA. This CDR3 comprises 14 residues. V was clipped by 1 base and J by 4 bases, with 7 bases between them. CDR3: CASSLNGNNEKLFF. Here the CDR3 DNA reads TGTGCCAGCAGCTTAAACGGAAATAATGAAAAACTGTTTTTT.

This clonotype has more than one count but fewer than ten. CDR3 nucleotide sequence: TGCAGTGTGAGAGAACCTGGGGCCAACGTCCTGACTTTC. It translates to CSVREPGANVLTF. The genes are TRBV20-1 and TRBJ2-6; D call uncertain. The germline V and J ends were trimmed by 7 bases and 2 bases, with 9 bases remaining between them. Germline V gene lookup returns CDR1 DFQATT and CDR2 SNEGSKA (reference sequence). The CDR3 loop spans 13 amino acids.

This clonotype has just a few counts. The chain combines TRBV4-3 with TRBJ2-1; 9 nucleotides align to TRBD1. The CDR3 consists of 15 residues. V was clipped by 4 bases and J by 2 bases; unmatched bases: 3. Germline values: CDR1 LGHNA, CDR2 YSLEER. CDR3 coding DNA: TGCGCCAGCAGCCGGGGACAGGGCCCCTACAATGAGCAGTTCTTC. Translated, it gives CASSRGQGPYNEQFF.

This clonotype was recorded a few times. V and J are TRBV24-1 and TRBJ2-2; perhaps TRBD1 as D (5 bases). The CDR3 covers 14 residues. V was trimmed by 3 bases and J by 7 bases, leaving 11 bases between them. Germline CDR1 is KGHDR and CDR2 is SFDVKD. The CDR3: CATSDTQGNGELFF. The CDR3 nucleotides read TGTGCCACCAGTGATACCCAGGGTAACGGGGAGCTGTTTTTT.

In this sample, this clonotype turned up a few times. The V call is TRBV4-1, the J call TRBJ1-1; unclear D gene. The CDR3 runs to 17 residues. V lost 0 bases and J 0 bases, leaving 14 bases between the germline ends. Germline V lookup: CDR1 MGHRA, CDR2 YSYEKL. CDR3 in amino acids: CASSQDPTKTLNTEAFF. CDR3 DNA sequence: TGCGCCAGCAGCCAAGACCCTACAAAAACACTGAACACTGAAGCTTTCTTT.

This clonotype showed up just a few times. The V and J genes are TRBV5-1 and TRBJ1-4; possible D gene TRBD1, 5 bases. The germline V gene has CDR1 SGHRS and CDR2 YFSETQ. The ends were cut back, 4 bases at V and 8 bases at J, with 15 bases in the middle. This CDR3 spans 14 amino acids. DNA of the CDR3: TGCGCCAGCAGCGCCCAGGGTAACCCCGAAAAACTGTTTTTT. It is translated as CASSAQGNPEKLFF.

The chain combines TRBV7-9 with TRBJ1-1, with D possibly being TRBD1 (6 bases). The V gene's germline CDR1 is SEHNR and CDR2 FQNEAQ (reference sequence). Deletions cut 7 bases from V and 6 bases from J, with 15 bases between. The CDR3 spans 13 residues. The DNA of the CDR3 is TGTGCCAGCATAAGGGGGGTGAGTGCTGAAGCTTTCTTT. This sequence encodes CASIRGVSAEAFF.

This clonotype was seen more than once but under ten times. J is TRBJ2-1 and V is TRBV6-5; the D call may be TRBD1 or TRBD2 (5 bases each). The CDR3 runs 16 residues. V was pared by 2 bases and J by 2 bases, with 13 bases between. Germline loops: CDR1 MNHEY, CDR2 SVGAGI. In DNA, the CDR3 is TGTGCCAGCAGTTACGGGGGTCGGCGGGCCTACAATGAGCAGTTCTTC. Translating gives CASSYGGRRAYNEQFF.

The chain carries TRBV6-5 and TRBJ2-3, with 9 bases aligning to TRBD2. V gave up 7 bases and J gave up 4 bases; unmatched junction bases: 6. The germline V gene encodes CDR1 MNHEY and CDR2 SVGAGI. The CDR3 sequence is 14 residues long. In DNA form, the CDR3 reads TGTGCCAGCACCCTGCGGGGGGGCGCAGATACGCAGTATTTT. Translating it yields CASTLRGGADTQYF.

The sample holds a few counts of this clonotype. The chain joins TRBV7-9 to TRBJ1-4; D may be TRBD1 (6 bases). The CDR3 consists of 15 residues. Germline V gene sequence: CDR1 SEHNR, CDR2 FQNEAQ (reference sequence). V dropped 3 bases and J dropped 8 bases, with 16 bases sitting between them. The CDR3 region has the DNA TGTGCCAGCAGCTTCTTTTCAGGGGTTGGGGAAAAACTGTTTTTT. Protein sequence: CASSFFSGVGEKLFF.

The chain recombines TRBV7-8 with TRBJ2-1, with TRBD2 identical over 7 bases. The CDR3 has 15 residues. V shed 4 bases and J 5 bases; nucleotides not matched to a gene: 8. CDR1 SGHVS and CDR2 FQNEAQ come from the germline V gene. Here the CDR3 reads CASSSFQRGNNEQFF. For the CDR3, the DNA is TGTGCCAGCAGCTCGTTCCAGCGGGGAAACAATGAGCAGTTCTTC. Variable domain in full (rest from reference TRBV7-8 and TRBJ2-1): GAGVSQSPRYKVAKRGQDVALRCDPISGHVSLFWYQQALGQGPEFLTYFQNEAQLDKSGLPSDRFFAERPEGSVSTLKIQRTQQEDSAVYLCASSSFQRGNNEQFFGPGTRLTVL.

This clonotype has a handful of counts. The chain is built from TRBV7-9 and TRBJ2-1, with 9 bases fitting TRBD2. V shed 5 bases, J shed 6 bases, and the junction held 11 bases outside the gene matches. The CDR3 extends over 16 amino acids. Germline CDR1 is SEHNR and CDR2 is FQNEAQ (reference sequence). As DNA, the CDR3 is TGTGCCAGCAGCCCGCGGGGGGGGGCCCCCCTCAATGAGCAGTTCTTC. Its translation is CASSPRGGAPLNEQFF.

This sequence joins TRBV24-1 and TRBJ1-5, with 8 positions matching TRBD1. V lost 10 bases, J lost 3 bases, and 4 bases stayed unmatched. The V gene's germline CDR1 is KGHDR and CDR2 SFDVKD. The CDR3 contains 13 residues. The CDR3 sequence: CATQQGDNQPQHF. CDR3 nucleotides: TGTGCCACGCAACAGGGGGACAATCAGCCCCAGCATTTT.